Listed below are T cell receptor beta chains from one sample, sequenced in a study of cytomegalovirus exposure and HLA in healthy donors. Sequenced by immunoSEQ multiplex PCR; TCRdb stores in-frame clones only, minus some. Of about 47,000 clones detected, more than 85% appear once; the ten largest clones hold 5.5% to 6.5%. The sample comprised PBMCs. Receptors originate from a man younger than 35 in good health and CMV-seronegative. Both conserved end residues are part of each CDR3. Fields, in order: J gene, D gene, CDR3 length, clone size, V gene, CDR3 DNA, CDR3 protein. The D gene is left open where the match is weak. Clone size is given for some rows only: seen once, a few or many times, or a class if the clone is expanded.

j_gene: TRBJ2-1
d_gene: TRBD1
len: 15
abundance: -
v_gene: TRBV19
CDR3nt: TGTGCCAGTAGTTCCCGGGACAGGGGTTTGTTGCAGCAGTTCTTC
CDR3aa: CASSSRDRGLLQQFF

j_gene: TRBJ2-2
d_gene: TRBD1
len: 16
abundance: -
v_gene: TRBV7-9
CDR3nt: TGTGCCAGCAACGGCAGGGGACAGGGGAACACCGGGGAGCTGTTTTTT
CDR3aa: CASNGRGQGNTGELFF

j_gene: TRBJ1-3
d_gene: TRBD1
len: 16
abundance: -
v_gene: TRBV4-1
CDR3nt: TGCGCCAGCAGCCAAGTTGGTAGGGGGCCTGGAAACACCATATATTTT
CDR3aa: CASSQVGRGPGNTIYF

j_gene: TRBJ2-1
d_gene: TRBD2
len: 16
abundance: once
v_gene: TRBV28
CDR3nt: TGTGCCAGCAGGTCGGGACTAGCGGGTGCCTACAATGAGCAGTTCTTC
CDR3aa: CASRSGLAGAYNEQFF

j_gene: TRBJ1-4
d_gene: -
len: 16
abundance: -
v_gene: TRBV23-1
CDR3nt: TGCGCCAGCAGTCAAAACCCACCGGACTACAATGAAAAACTGTTTTTT
CDR3aa: CASSQNPPDYNEKLFF

j_gene: TRBJ2-7
d_gene: TRBD1
len: 15
abundance: -
v_gene: TRBV7-2
CDR3nt: TGTGCCAGCAGCACCTCCGGGACAGGGACCTACGAGCAGTACTTC
CDR3aa: CASSTSGTGTYEQYF

j_gene: TRBJ2-5
d_gene: -
len: 13
abundance: -
v_gene: TRBV6-5
CDR3nt: TGTGCCAGCAAGTCAGGGGCGCAAGAGACCCAGTACTTC
CDR3aa: CASKSGAQETQYF

j_gene: TRBJ1-2
d_gene: -
len: 16
abundance: -
v_gene: TRBV7-8
CDR3nt: TGTGCCAGCAGCTTAGGGGGGGGCCGGGTAGACTATGGCTACACCTTC
CDR3aa: CASSLGGGRVDYGYTF

j_gene: TRBJ2-1
d_gene: TRBD1
len: 14
abundance: -
v_gene: TRBV11-1
CDR3nt: TGTGCCAGCAGCTTGGGACAGGCTTCCCATGAGCAGTTCTTC
CDR3aa: CASSLGQASHEQFF

j_gene: TRBJ2-5
d_gene: -
len: 15
abundance: -
v_gene: TRBV11-2
CDR3nt: TGTGCCAGCAGCCCAACCAGGGGATCCCAAGAGACCCAGTACTTC
CDR3aa: CASSPTRGSQETQYF

j_gene: TRBJ2-7
d_gene: -
len: 11
abundance: -
v_gene: TRBV5-4
CDR3nt: TGTGCCAGCAGCGGGCTATACGAGCAGTACTTC
CDR3aa: CASSGLYEQYF

j_gene: TRBJ2-3
d_gene: -
len: 14
abundance: -
v_gene: TRBV6-6
CDR3nt: TGTGCCAGCAGTTCCGGGGTCCTCACAGATACGCAGTATTTT
CDR3aa: CASSSGVLTDTQYF

j_gene: TRBJ1-6
d_gene: -
len: 15
abundance: -
v_gene: TRBV6-1
CDR3nt: TGTGCCAGCACCTCCTTTCAGGGTCGGAATTCACCCCTCCACTTT
CDR3aa: CASTSFQGRNSPLHF

j_gene: TRBJ2-7
d_gene: -
len: 20
abundance: -
v_gene: TRBV10-1
CDR3nt: TGCGCCAGCAGTGACGAGGGAGGGGGGGTTAGTACTAGCCGAACCTACGAGCAGTACTTC
CDR3aa: CASSDEGGGVSTSRTYEQYF

j_gene: TRBJ1-1
d_gene: TRBD1
len: 13
abundance: -
v_gene: TRBV6-6
CDR3nt: TGTGCCAGCACCGCCGACAGGGGCGCTGAAGCTTTCTTT
CDR3aa: CASTADRGAEAFF

j_gene: TRBJ1-1
d_gene: -
len: 13
abundance: -
v_gene: TRBV6-1
CDR3nt: TGTGCCAGCAGTGAGGGGGGGGTCACTGAAGCTTTCTTT
CDR3aa: CASSEGGVTEAFF

j_gene: TRBJ2-5
d_gene: -
len: 13
abundance: -
v_gene: TRBV5-5
CDR3nt: TGTGCCAGCAGCTTGTCAGGGGCAGAGACCCAGTACTTC
CDR3aa: CASSLSGAETQYF

j_gene: TRBJ2-5
d_gene: -
len: 14
abundance: -
v_gene: TRBV7-6
CDR3nt: TGTGCCAGCAGCGCGACAGTTTACCAAGAGACCCAGTACTTC
CDR3aa: CASSATVYQETQYF

j_gene: TRBJ2-2
d_gene: TRBD1
len: 18
abundance: -
v_gene: TRBV5-1
CDR3nt: TGCGCCAGCAGCTTAATAAACTCCGGGACAGGGAACACCGGGGAGCTGTTTTTT
CDR3aa: CASSLINSGTGNTGELFF

j_gene: TRBJ1-2
d_gene: -
len: 13
abundance: -
v_gene: TRBV19
CDR3nt: TGTGCCAGTAGCCCTCCGGGGAAGGGTGGCTACACCTTC
CDR3aa: CASSPPGKGGYTF

j_gene: TRBJ1-1
d_gene: -
len: 13
abundance: -
v_gene: TRBV11-2
CDR3nt: TGTGCCAGCAGCTTAGATCCGGCGGTGCCCGCTTTCTTT
CDR3aa: CASSLDPAVPAFF

j_gene: TRBJ1-1
d_gene: -
len: 15
abundance: -
v_gene: TRBV28
CDR3nt: TGTGCCAGCAGTTTATCGGAAAGGGTCAGGGCTGAAGCTTTCTTT
CDR3aa: CASSLSERVRAEAFF

j_gene: TRBJ2-5
d_gene: TRBD1
len: 19
abundance: -
v_gene: TRBV7-3
CDR3nt: TGTGCCAGCGGACCCAAGTCAAAGGGACAGGGGCCCCAGGTGTTGGCCCAGTACTTC
CDR3aa: CASGPKSKGQGPQVLAQYF

j_gene: TRBJ1-2
d_gene: TRBD1
len: 15
abundance: -
v_gene: TRBV12-5
CDR3nt: TGTGCTAGTGGTTTGGCAAGGACAGGGAACTATGGCTACACCTTC
CDR3aa: CASGLARTGNYGYTF

j_gene: TRBJ1-3
d_gene: -
len: 14
abundance: -
v_gene: TRBV5-1
CDR3nt: TGCGCCAGCAGCTTCAGGGGTGACGGAAACACCATATATTTT
CDR3aa: CASSFRGDGNTIYF

j_gene: TRBJ1-5
d_gene: TRBD1
len: 14
abundance: -
v_gene: TRBV6-1
CDR3nt: TGTGCCAGCAGTGAAGGCAGGGGGCGACAGCCCCAGCATTTT
CDR3aa: CASSEGRGRQPQHF

j_gene: TRBJ1-5
d_gene: -
len: 17
abundance: -
v_gene: TRBV19
CDR3nt: TGTGCCAGTAGTATAGATTTGGGAGCGGGGGGCAATCAGCCCCAGCATTTT
CDR3aa: CASSIDLGAGGNQPQHF

j_gene: TRBJ1-1
d_gene: TRBD1
len: 12
abundance: -
v_gene: TRBV29-1
CDR3nt: TGCAGCGTTGCCAAGGGGGCAGCTGAAGCTTTCTTT
CDR3aa: CSVAKGAAEAFF

j_gene: TRBJ2-3
d_gene: TRBD2
len: 16
abundance: -
v_gene: TRBV5-1
CDR3nt: TGCGCCAGCAGCTTGGGGCTAGCGGGAGGTTTTGATACGCAGTATTTT
CDR3aa: CASSLGLAGGFDTQYF

j_gene: TRBJ2-7
d_gene: TRBD1
len: 13
abundance: -
v_gene: TRBV9
CDR3nt: TGTGCCAGCAGTCCTACGACAGGGCCCGAGCAGTACTTC
CDR3aa: CASSPTTGPEQYF

j_gene: TRBJ1-4
d_gene: -
len: 14
abundance: once
v_gene: TRBV5-1
CDR3nt: TGCGCCAGCAGCTTGCAGGGAGGGAATGAAAAACTGTTTTTT
CDR3aa: CASSLQGGNEKLFF

j_gene: TRBJ2-5
d_gene: TRBD2
len: 17
abundance: -
v_gene: TRBV5-1
CDR3nt: TGCGCCAGCAGCCCGGGACTAGCGGGAGGGTACCAAGAGACCCAGTACTTC
CDR3aa: CASSPGLAGGYQETQYF

j_gene: TRBJ1-2
d_gene: TRBD1
len: 14
abundance: -
v_gene: TRBV6-4
CDR3nt: TGTGCCAGCAGTGATGGGACAGAGCCCAATGGCTACACCTTC
CDR3aa: CASSDGTEPNGYTF

j_gene: TRBJ2-5
d_gene: -
len: 14
abundance: few
v_gene: TRBV6-1
CDR3nt: TGTGCCAGCAGTGTTGGGGGGAGTGGAGAGACCCAGTACTTC
CDR3aa: CASSVGGSGETQYF

j_gene: TRBJ2-2
d_gene: -
len: 15
abundance: -
v_gene: TRBV11-3
CDR3nt: TGTGCCAGCAGCTTAGGCGGACAAAATACCGAGGAGCTGTTTTTT
CDR3aa: CASSLGGQNTEELFF

j_gene: TRBJ2-7
d_gene: TRBD1
len: 14
abundance: -
v_gene: TRBV7-6
CDR3nt: TGTGCCAGCAACCCCGGGACAGGGGTCGACGAGCAGTACTTC
CDR3aa: CASNPGTGVDEQYF

j_gene: TRBJ1-4
d_gene: TRBD1
len: 15
abundance: -
v_gene: TRBV6-5
CDR3nt: TGTGCCAGCAGTTCACCGGGACAGGGGAGTGAAAAACTGTTTTTT
CDR3aa: CASSSPGQGSEKLFF